The clone carrying this TCR beta chain was detected ten times or more. Its antigen is not known. This record comes from a study of T-cell reconstitution after alpha-beta-depleted transplantation in children. Study-wide findings and caveats: From newly produced T cells came most of the T-cell counts and diversity one year after transplant.

V lost 4 bases, J lost 7 bases, and 5 bases lay in between. The CDR3 spans 10 residues. CDR1 and CDR2 from the germline V gene are SQVTM and ANQGSEA. TCRbeta library preparation incorporated unique molecular identifiers. TCRdb passed the PCR reads through MiXCR, listing each CDR3 protein once. The data hold some 200,000 distinct CDR3 sequences, with about 8.4% observed a single time. The sequence was obtained from a male patient aged 2-15 years who had a stem cell transplant for acute myeloid leukemia, so the T cells may come from the graft donor. The sample was PBMCs, mostly from graft donor cells, taken 360 days after TCRalphabeta/CD19-depleted stem cell transplant. The chain couples TRBV29-1 to TRBJ2-1; D might be TRBD1 or TRBD2, each matching 5 bases. As DNA, the CDR3 is TGCAGCGTTGGGGGGAATGAGCAGTTCTTC. This codes for CSVGGNEQFF.